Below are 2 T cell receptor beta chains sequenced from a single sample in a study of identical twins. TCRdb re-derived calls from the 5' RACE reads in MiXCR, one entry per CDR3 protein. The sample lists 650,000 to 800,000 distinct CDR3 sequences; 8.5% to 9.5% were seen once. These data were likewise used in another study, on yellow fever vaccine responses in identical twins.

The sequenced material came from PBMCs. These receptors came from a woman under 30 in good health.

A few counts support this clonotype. The CDR3 sequence: CASSAGVGGRTEAFF. DNA of the CDR3: TGTGCCAGCAGCGCAGGGGTAGGGGGGCGGACTGAAGCTTTCTTT. The chain employs TRBV7-6 and TRBJ1-1, with TRBD1 as a possible D gene (6 bases). Trimming shortened V by 5 bases and J by 5 bases, and 18 bases separated the two germline ends. The germline gives CDR1 SGHVS, CDR2 FNYEAQ. The CDR3 length is 15 residues. The whole variable domain, remainder taken from reference TRBV7-6 and TRBJ1-1, is GAGVSQSPRYKVTKRGQDVALRCDPISGHVSLYWYRQALGQGPEFLTYFNYEAQQDKSGLPNDRFSAERPEGSISTLTIQRTEQRDSAMYRCASSAGVGGRTEAFFGQGTRLTVV.

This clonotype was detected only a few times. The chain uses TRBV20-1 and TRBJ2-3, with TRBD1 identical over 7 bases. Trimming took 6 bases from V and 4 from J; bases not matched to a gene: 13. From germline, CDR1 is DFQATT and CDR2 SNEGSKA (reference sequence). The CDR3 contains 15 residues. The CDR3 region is CSAPHRGAVADTQYF. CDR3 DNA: TGCAGTGCCCCCCACAGGGGAGCGGTTGCAGATACGCAGTATTTT.